Presented here are 27 T cell receptor beta chains from one specimen sequenced in a study of early T cells in non-severe SARS-CoV-2 infection. One entry per CDR3 protein results from TCRdb running MiXCR on the 5' RACE reads. The profile shows 45,000 to 75,000 distinct CDR3 sequences, over 9.5% of them singletons. Sequencing input: whole blood. The receptors were gathered from an adult who was a healthcare worker with PCR-confirmed SARS-CoV-2 infection or an uninfected control (not recorded which).

This chain connects TRBV18 to TRBJ2-3, with TRBD1 matching 7 bases. Germline trimming cut 4 bases from V and 4 bases from J; bases unmatched to any gene: 5. The length of the CDR3 is 14 residues. Germline V gives CDR1 KGHSH, CDR2 LQKENI. This CDR3 is CASSQGQVPDTQYF. For the CDR3, the DNA is TGTGCCAGCTCACAAGGACAGGTTCCAGATACGCAGTATTTT.

This clonotype was recorded many times. The chain carries TRBV28 and TRBJ2-3; TRBD1 matches 8 bases. The CDR3 is made up of 15 amino acids. CDR1 and CDR2 from the germline V gene are MDHEN and SYDVKM. After removal of 3 bases from V and 4 bases from J, the junction contained 6 bases not matched to a gene. CDR3 loop: CASSFGQGRADTQYF. In nucleotides, the CDR3 is TGTGCCAGCAGTTTTGGACAGGGTAGGGCAGATACGCAGTATTTT. The variable domain in full, with the rest retrieved from reference TRBV28 and TRBJ2-3, is DVKVTQSSRYLVKRTGEKVFLECVQDMDHENMFWYRQDPGLGLRLIYFSYDVKMKEKGDIPEGYSVSREKKERFSLILESASTNQTSMYLCASSFGQGRADTQYFGPGTRLTVL.

The chain is built from TRBV6-6 and TRBJ1-2, with D hard to call. The CDR3 contains 13 residues. Germline assignment: CDR1 MNHNY and CDR2 SVGAGI (reference sequence). V lost 7 bases and J 4 bases, leaving 13 bases between the germline ends. In nucleotides, the CDR3 is TGTGCCAGCACGGAGCCAGAAGTCTATGGCTACACCTTC. It specifies CASTEPEVYGYTF.

This chain joins TRBV10-2 and TRBJ1-1, with D possibly being TRBD1 (5 bases). Trimming pared 2 bases from V and 6 bases from J, leaving 7 bases between. The CDR3 loop spans 12 amino acids. The germline CDR1 and CDR2 sequences are WSHSY and SAAADI. The CDR3 nucleotides read TGCGCCAGCAGTGAGCAGGGTCCTGAAGCTTTCTTT. This translates into CASSEQGPEAFF.

This clonotype was recorded at least ten times. The rearrangement joins TRBV24-1 to TRBJ1-5; D might be TRBD1 (5 bases). With 2 bases removed from V and 3 bases from J, the gap between germline ends came to 13 bases. Per the germline V gene, CDR1 is KGHDR and CDR2 is SFDVKD. The CDR3 has 16 residues. CDR3 loop: CATSDSGTAINQPQHF. For the CDR3, the DNA is TGTGCCACCAGTGATTCCGGGACGGCAATCAATCAGCCCCAGCATTTT.

In this sample, this clonotype turned up many times. The DNA for the CDR3 is TGTGCCATCAGTGAGTCGCGAGGCCTAAGCTCCGATACGCAGTATTTT. Its translation is CAISESRGLSSDTQYF. The chain carries TRBV10-3 and TRBJ2-3; no reliable D call. With 0 bases removed from V and 6 bases from J, the gap between germline ends came to 16 bases. Germline loops: CDR1 ENHRY, CDR2 SYGVKD. CDR3 length: 16 amino acids.

This clonotype was counted a few times. The CDR3 loop is CASSPLRGSPLHF. CDR3 coding DNA: TGTGCCAGCAGCCCGCTAAGGGGTTCACCCCTCCACTTT. V and J are TRBV7-8 and TRBJ1-6, with D possibly TRBD1 on 5 matching bases. CDR1 SGHVS and CDR2 FQNEAQ come from the germline V gene. The CDR3 sequence is 13 residues long. Between the trimmed V and J ends, which lost 5 bases and 9 bases, there was a span of 11 bases.

This clonotype was counted at least ten times. This chain uses TRBV7-8 with TRBJ2-6; 7 bases agree with TRBD1. Unmatched junction bases numbered 0, after V lost 4 bases and J lost 0 bases. CDR1 and CDR2 (germline): SGHVS, FQNEAQ. The CDR3 has 15 amino acids. The CDR3 is CASSSGGSGANVLTF. CDR3 DNA sequence: TGTGCCAGCAGCTCAGGGGGCTCTGGGGCCAACGTCCTGACTTTC.

There are many counts of this clonotype. This chain uses TRBV20-1 with TRBJ1-5; no clear D gene. The CDR3 extends over 12 amino acids. Germline V lookup: CDR1 DFQATT, CDR2 SNEGSKA (reference sequence). V was cut by 4 bases and J by 3 bases, with 7 bases left in between. The CDR3 nucleotides are TGCAGTGCTACTACAACCAATCAGCCCCAGCATTTT. It encodes CSATTTNQPQHF.

This clonotype was counted a few times. V and J are TRBV11-2 and TRBJ2-4, with D hard to call. This CDR3 is 16 amino acids long. The V end was cut by 5 bases, the J end by 0 bases, with 14 bases between. Germline V gene data show CDR1 as SGHAT and CDR2 as FQNNGV. This CDR3 is CASSGSRRLAKNIQYF. In nucleotides, the CDR3 is TGTGCCAGCAGCGGTTCAAGAAGACTAGCCAAAAACATTCAGTACTTC.

This clonotype was detected ten times or more. The J gene is TRBJ2-7, the V gene TRBV2; D is uncertain. Germline V lookup: CDR1 SNHLY, CDR2 FYNNEI. The CDR3 runs to 14 residues. Trimming left V 1 base short and J 0 bases short, with 7 bases between. The CDR3 DNA reads TGTGCCAGCAGTGAAGGGAGTTACTCCTACGAGCAGTACTTC. Translating gives CASSEGSYSYEQYF.

This clonotype was counted between two and nine times. This chain uses TRBV28 with TRBJ1-1; D is ambiguous. Looked up from germline, CDR1 is MDHEN and CDR2 is SYDVKM. V lost 3 bases and J 0 bases, leaving 8 bases between the germline ends. CDR3 length: 14 residues. The CDR3 nucleotides read TGTGCCAGCAGTTTGAGGTCACTGAACACTGAAGCTTTCTTT. Amino acids: CASSLRSLNTEAFF.

This clonotype is a singleton in its sample. One end of the junction does not line up with germline, which may come from a read error. The chain employs TRBV20-1 and TRBJ1-5; D may be TRBD1 (5 bases). The CDR3 spans 13 residues. Germline CDR1 and CDR2: DFQATT and SNEGSKA (reference sequence). CDR3 amino acids: CSARKEGNQPQHF. The CDR3 DNA sequence: TGTAGTGCTAGAAAAGAGGGGAATCAGCCCCAGCATTTT.

The chain combines TRBV6-2 or TRBV6-3 with TRBJ2-2; perhaps TRBD1 as D (6 bases). The CDR3 consists of 15 residues. V lost 8 bases and J 0 bases, leaving 13 bases between the germline ends. CDR1 is MNHEY, CDR2 SVGEGT, per germline. CDR3 sequence: CASSNRVSNTGELFF. The CDR3 DNA reads TGTGCCAGCTCAAACAGGGTCTCGAACACCGGGGAGCTGTTTTTT.

The table lists this clonotype with many counts. The chain uses TRBV25-1 and TRBJ1-6; maybe TRBD1 (6 bases). The V gene lost 3 bases and the J gene lost 9 bases, with 12 bases spanning the gap. Germline CDR1 reads MGHDK; CDR2 reads SYGVNS. The CDR3 extends over 14 amino acids. The CDR3 sequence: CASSDRDIASPLHF. The CDR3 DNA follows: TGTGCCAGCAGTGACCGGGACATCGCTTCACCCCTCCACTTT.

In this sample, this clonotype turned up a few times. V gene TRBV6-1 combines with J gene TRBJ1-3; D not certain. The germline CDR1 and CDR2 sequences are MNHNS and SASEGT. CDR3 length: 14 amino acids. Deletions cut 4 bases from V and 9 bases from J, with 16 bases between. For the CDR3, the DNA is TGTGCCAGCAGTGCGAGTAACGTGTGGACCACCATATATTTT. It yields the protein CASSASNVWTTIYF.

This clonotype has ten or more counts. This chain uses TRBV20-1 with TRBJ2-1; TRBD2 aligns across 11 bases. CDR3 length equals 16 residues. The V and J ends lost 6 bases and 1 base, in that order; junction bases with no gene match: 8. Germline V lookup: CDR1 DFQATT, CDR2 SNEGSKA (reference sequence). The CDR3 DNA reads TGCAGTGCGGTACTAGCGGGGGCCCAATCCTACAATGAGCAGTTCTTC. Translating gives CSAVLAGAQSYNEQFF.

This clonotype was recorded at least ten times. V is TRBV24-1 and J is TRBJ1-5, with 7 bases matching TRBD1. Looked up from germline, CDR1 is KGHDR and CDR2 is SFDVKD. The CDR3 is 15 residues long. Unmatched junction bases numbered 5, after V lost 3 bases and J lost 4 bases. The CDR3 nucleotides read TGTGCCACCAGTGATACAGGGACAGCTAATCAGCCCCAGCATTTT. Translation: CATSDTGTANQPQHF.

The chain uses TRBV7-9 and TRBJ1-4; 7 positions match TRBD1. The CDR3 is made up of 16 amino acids. V shed 5 bases and J 0 bases; nucleotides not matched to a gene: 6. Germline V gene data show CDR1 as SEHNR and CDR2 as FQNEAQ (reference sequence). CDR3 loop: CASSLGGGATNEKLFF. The CDR3 DNA follows: TGTGCCAGCAGCCTAGGAGGGGGCGCAACTAATGAAAAACTGTTTTTT.

The gene calls are TRBV30 and TRBJ1-3; D not resolved. This CDR3 is built from 12 residues. Germline V gives CDR1 GTSNPN, CDR2 SVGIG (reference sequence). The ends were cut back, 2 bases at V and 7 bases at J, with 9 bases in the middle. The chain's CDR3 is CAWSQEGNTIYF. The CDR3 DNA sequence: TGTGCCTGGAGTCAGGAAGGGAACACCATATATTTT. The entire variable domain, with the rest obtained from reference TRBV30 and TRBJ1-3, is as follows: SQTIHQWPATLVQPVGSPLSLECTVEGTSNPNLYWYRQAAGRGLQLLFYSVGIGQISSEVPQNLSASRPQDRQFILSSKKLLLSDSGFYLCAWSQEGNTIYFGEGSWLTVV.

This clonotype came up many times. The chain joins TRBV10-3 to TRBJ2-1; D perhaps matches TRBD2 (7 bases). Germline V lookup: CDR1 ENHRY, CDR2 SYGVKD. The CDR3 is 12 amino acids. V was trimmed by 9 bases and J by 8 bases, leaving 14 bases between them. CDR3 sequence (DNA): TGTGCCATTCAGGGGACTACGGATGAGCAGTTCTTC. It translates to CAIQGTTDEQFF.

The chain is built from TRBV28 and TRBJ1-2, with D tentatively TRBD1 (5 bases). This CDR3 is built from 15 residues. The V end was cut by 4 bases, the J end by 4 bases, with 16 bases between. Per the germline V gene, CDR1 is MDHEN and CDR2 is SYDVKM. In DNA form, the CDR3 reads TGTGCCAGCAGTTCGGACATCCAGGGTGGCTATGGCTACACCTTC. Protein sequence: CASSSDIQGGYGYTF.

A few counts support this clonotype. The V call is TRBV29-1, the J call TRBJ1-2; D call uncertain. V was cut by 3 bases and J by 5 bases, with 16 bases left in between. Germline V gene sequence: CDR1 SQVTM, CDR2 ANQGSEA. The CDR3 covers 14 residues. CDR3 amino acids: CSVDGGSEFYGYTF. The CDR3 nucleotides are TGCAGCGTTGATGGCGGATCCGAATTTTATGGCTACACCTTC.

The CDR3 region is CASSHGQTTGELFF. The CDR3 nucleotides are TGTGCCAGCAGCCACGGACAGACCACCGGGGAGCTGTTTTTT. V is TRBV6-2 or TRBV6-3 and J is TRBJ2-2, with D tentatively TRBD1 (6 bases). The germline gives CDR1 MNHEY, CDR2 SVGEGT. Trimming removed 6 bases from V and 4 bases from J, with 12 bases in between. The CDR3 has 14 residues.

This clonotype was observed at least ten times. V usage is TRBV2 and J usage is TRBJ2-1; no definite D call. V was shortened by 0 bases and J by 6 bases, with 15 bases between the two germline ends. Germline loops: CDR1 SNHLY, CDR2 FYNNEI. The CDR3 extends over 16 amino acids. CDR3: CASSEALGRIINEQFF. In DNA, the CDR3 is TGTGCCAGCAGTGAAGCGCTTGGTCGTATAATCAATGAGCAGTTCTTC. The full variable domain, with the rest looked up from reference TRBV2 and TRBJ2-1, is EPEVTQTPSHQVTQMGQEVILRCVPISNHLYFYWYRQILGQKVEFLVSFYNNEISEKSEIFDDQFSVERPDGSNFTLKIRSTKLEDSAMYFCASSEALGRIINEQFFGPGTRLTVL.

This clonotype occurred many times. CDR3 sequence reads: CSARVTGRTDTQYF. CDR3 bases: TGCAGTGCTAGGGTGACTGGCCGCACAGATACGCAGTATTTT. This chain uses TRBV20-1 with TRBJ2-3, with D uncertain. The germline gives CDR1 DFQATT, CDR2 SNEGSKA (reference sequence). There are 14 residues in the CDR3. Trimming removed 3 bases from V and 1 base from J, with 11 bases in between.

V gene TRBV20-1 combines with J gene TRBJ2-1, with a weak D call TRBD2 (5 bases). CDR3 length equals 15 residues. The germline V gene has CDR1 DFQATT and CDR2 SNEGSKA (reference sequence). V was clipped by 0 bases and J by 8 bases, with 17 bases between them. CDR3 loop: CSARERYWKRYEQFF. Here the CDR3 DNA reads TGCAGTGCTAGAGAACGGTACTGGAAGCGGTATGAGCAGTTCTTC.